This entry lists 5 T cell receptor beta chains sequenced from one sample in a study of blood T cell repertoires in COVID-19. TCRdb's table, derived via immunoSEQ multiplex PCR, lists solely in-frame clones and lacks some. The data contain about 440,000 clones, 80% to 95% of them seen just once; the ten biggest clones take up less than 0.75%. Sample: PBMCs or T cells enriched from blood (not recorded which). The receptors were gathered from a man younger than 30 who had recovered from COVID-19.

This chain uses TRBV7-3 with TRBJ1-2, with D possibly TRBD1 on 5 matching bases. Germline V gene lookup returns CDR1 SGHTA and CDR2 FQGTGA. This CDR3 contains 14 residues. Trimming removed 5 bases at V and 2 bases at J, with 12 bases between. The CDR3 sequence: CASSPGGGNYGYTF. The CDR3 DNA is TGTGCCAGCAGCCCCGGGGGGGGAAACTATGGCTACACCTTC.

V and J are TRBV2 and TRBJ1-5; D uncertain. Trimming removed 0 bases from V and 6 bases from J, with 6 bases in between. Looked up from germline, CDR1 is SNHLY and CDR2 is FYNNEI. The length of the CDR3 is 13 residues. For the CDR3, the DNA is TGTGCCAGCAGTGAAGCAGGGAGTCAGCCCCAGCATTTT. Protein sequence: CASSEAGSQPQHF.

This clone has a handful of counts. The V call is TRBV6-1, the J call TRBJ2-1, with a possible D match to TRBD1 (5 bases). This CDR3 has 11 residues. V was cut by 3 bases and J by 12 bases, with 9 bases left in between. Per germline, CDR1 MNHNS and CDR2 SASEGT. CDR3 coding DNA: TGTGCCAGCAGTGACAGGGCAGGGCAGTTCTTC. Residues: CASSDRAGQFF.

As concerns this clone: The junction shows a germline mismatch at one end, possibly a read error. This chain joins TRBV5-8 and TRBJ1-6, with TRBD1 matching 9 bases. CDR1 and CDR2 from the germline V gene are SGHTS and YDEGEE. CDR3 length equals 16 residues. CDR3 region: CASSLDRGGYNSPLHF. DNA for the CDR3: TGTGCCAGCAGTTTGGACAGGGGAGGATATAATTCACCCCTCCACTTT.

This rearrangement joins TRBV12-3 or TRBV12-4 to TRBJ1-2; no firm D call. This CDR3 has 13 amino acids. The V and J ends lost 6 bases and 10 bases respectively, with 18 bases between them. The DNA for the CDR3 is TGTGCCAGCAGAACTTACCCCTCATGGGCCTACACCTTC. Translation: CASRTYPSWAYTF.